A single sample is the source of the 18 T cell receptor beta chains below, sequenced in a study of regulatory T cells in long-lasting Graves disease. Time point of the sample: persistent/refractory GD, antithyroid drugs over 5 years with positive TRAb. Scientists built the TCR library using RNA that was extracted from PBMCs. Building the TCR beta libraries relied on iRepertoire HTBI primers, and CDR3 regions underwent Arm-PCR. Each CDR3 protein is one row after TCRdb ran MiXCR on the multiplex PCR reads. In the table there are more than 350,000 distinct CDR3 sequences, roughly a fifth of which are singletons. Sample: peripheral blood mononuclear cells (PBMCs), taken when the disease was refractory, from a patient treated with antithyroid drugs. These receptors were taken from a female donor with Graves disease.

This clonotype was observed many times. The CDR3 coding sequence is TGTGCCAGCAGCCCTAGCGGGAGTATGACCGGGGAGCTGTTTTTT. Protein: CASSPSGSMTGELFF. This chain uses TRBV11-2 with TRBJ2-2; 10 bases fit TRBD2. The germline CDR1 and CDR2 sequences are SGHAT and FQNNGV. The CDR3 consists of 15 residues. With V trimmed by 5 bases and J by 5 bases, 5 bases remained unmatched.

The chain has TRBV10-1 and TRBJ1-5; D not certain. Trimming took off 7 bases at V and 0 bases at J, with 13 bases between the two ends. The germline CDR1 and CDR2 sequences are WNHNN and SYGVQD (reference sequence). This CDR3 region has 15 residues. CDR3 bases: TGCGCCAGCAATGAACGAGGGAATAGCAATCAGCCCCAGCATTTT. The encoded protein is CASNERGNSNQPQHF.

The J gene is TRBJ2-5, the V gene TRBV9, with 7 nucleotides matching TRBD1. There are 16 residues in the CDR3. CDR1 SGDLS and CDR2 YYNGEE come from the germline V gene. V lost 3 bases, J lost 2 bases, and 10 bases stayed unmatched. The CDR3 here is CASSGIPRTGQETQYF. The DNA for the CDR3 is TGTGCCAGCAGCGGAATTCCAAGGACAGGACAAGAGACCCAGTACTTC.

The rearrangement joins TRBV29-1 to TRBJ2-7, with 8 bases matching TRBD2. The germline V gene has CDR1 SQVTM and CDR2 ANQGSEA. The V segment lost 7 bases and the J segment 4 bases; nucleotides outside the gene matches: 18. CDR3 length: 16 amino acids. The CDR3 spells CSALTAAAGAPYEQYF. In DNA, the CDR3 is TGCAGCGCCCTGACTGCGGCAGCGGGAGCGCCTTACGAGCAGTACTTC.

This chain joins TRBV9 and TRBJ2-4; weak D call: TRBD2 (5 bases). V was trimmed by 4 bases and J by 0 bases, leaving 14 bases between them. The CDR3 length is 16 residues. CDR1 and CDR2 from the germline V gene are SGDLS and YYNGEE. The CDR3 DNA reads as TGTGCCAGCAGCACTGGACTTACCCTAGCCAAAAACATTCAGTACTTC. It codes for CASSTGLTLAKNIQYF.

This clonotype was found many times. The chain carries TRBV28 and TRBJ2-7; D possibly corresponds to TRBD2 (6 bases). The length of the CDR3 is 12 residues. The germline V gene encodes CDR1 MDHEN and CDR2 SYDVKM. Trimming shortened V by 6 bases and J by 6 bases, and 12 bases separated the two germline ends. The CDR3 DNA sequence: TGTGCCAGCAGCCAAGGGAGGTTCGAGCAGTACTTC. It codes for CASSQGRFEQYF.

The J gene is TRBJ2-7, the V gene TRBV6-1, with D hard to call. Trimming pared 5 bases from V and 9 bases from J, leaving 14 bases between. Germline V gene data show CDR1 as MNHNS and CDR2 as SASEGT. There are 12 residues in the CDR3. In DNA, the CDR3 is TGTGCCAGCAGTCCGGCCGCTCCTGGGCAGTACTTC. This translates into CASSPAAPGQYF.

This clonotype appeared many times. This rearrangement joins TRBV20-1 to TRBJ1-2, with 8 nucleotides matching TRBD1. The CDR3 consists of 13 residues. Germline V gene lookup returns CDR1 DFQATT and CDR2 SNEGSKA (reference sequence). Trimming took 0 bases from V and 8 from J; bases not matched to a gene: 5. CDR3 nucleotide sequence: TGCAGTGCTAGAGAGTCAGGGGGCGCCGGCTACACCTTC. Protein product: CSARESGGAGYTF.

The chain recombines TRBV28 with TRBJ2-1; D is perhaps TRBD2 (6 bases). The V end lost 3 bases, the J end lost 8 bases, and 14 bases lay between the germline ends. The germline V gene encodes CDR1 MDHEN and CDR2 SYDVKM. This CDR3 spans 14 amino acids. The CDR3 coding sequence is TGTGCCAGCAGTTTGGAGGGCCCCCTTGATGAGCAGTTCTTC. The encoded protein is CASSLEGPLDEQFF.

There are a few counts of this clonotype. The chain couples TRBV3-1 to TRBJ2-2; D tentatively reads TRBD1 or TRBD2 (5 bases each). In germline, CDR1 is LGHDT, CDR2 YNNKEL (reference sequence). CDR3 length: 14 residues. V was pared by 2 bases and J by 6 bases, with 10 bases between. The CDR3 here is CASSQFGASGELFF. Written as DNA, the CDR3 is TGTGCCAGCAGCCAATTCGGGGCCTCCGGGGAGCTGTTTTTT.

This clonotype came up a few times. V gene TRBV29-1 combines with J gene TRBJ2-5, with TRBD2 matching 8 bases. After removal of 6 bases from V and 4 bases from J, the junction contained 10 bases not matched to a gene. The CDR3 extends over 14 amino acids. Germline CDR1 reads SQVTM; CDR2 reads ANQGSEA. The CDR3 sequence is CSVSIAGTRETQYF. The CDR3 DNA is TGCAGCGTGTCCATAGCGGGAACCCGAGAGACCCAGTACTTC.

In this sample, this clonotype turned up many times. This chain connects TRBV6-1 to TRBJ1-2; D is possibly TRBD1 (6 bases). The CDR3 is made up of 14 amino acids. V shed 1 base and J shed 2 bases, with 8 bases lying between them. Germline V CDR1 and CDR2: MNHNS, SASEGT. CDR3 bases: TGTGCCAGCAGTGAAGTTCAGGGGAACTATGGCTACACCTTC. Residues: CASSEVQGNYGYTF.

The rearrangement links TRBV27 to TRBJ2-1; D is undetermined. This CDR3 spans 14 amino acids. From germline, CDR1 is MNHEY and CDR2 SMNVEV (reference sequence). Trimming took 4 bases from V and 2 from J, leaving 9 bases between them. CDR3 sequence reads: CASSSQETYNEQFF. CDR3 nucleotides: TGTGCCAGCAGTTCCCAGGAGACCTACAATGAGCAGTTCTTC.

This clonotype was counted between two and nine times. CDR3 bases: TGTGCCAGTAGTATCTCGGGGACGGTCGACGAGCAGTACTTC. It codes for CASSISGTVDEQYF. The chain recombines TRBV19 with TRBJ2-7; either TRBD1 or TRBD2 may fit D (5 bases each). V was trimmed by 3 bases and J by 5 bases, leaving 14 bases between them. In germline, CDR1 is LNHDA, CDR2 SQIVND (reference sequence). CDR3 length: 14 residues.

A few counts support this clonotype. V is TRBV11-2 and J is TRBJ2-5; D not certain. Germline CDR1 SGHAT, CDR2 FQNNGV. The CDR3 runs 14 residues. V dropped 0 bases and J dropped 1 base, with 6 bases sitting between them. The DNA for the CDR3 is TGTGCCAGCAGCTTAGATTTTATCCAAGAGACCCAGTACTTC. This sequence encodes CASSLDFIQETQYF.

The V gene is TRBV9, the J gene TRBJ1-1; no clear D. V lost 0 bases, J lost 0 bases, and 9 bases lay in between. Germline V CDR1 and CDR2: SGDLS, YYNGEE. The CDR3 totals 15 residues. CDR3 in DNA: TGTGCCAGCAGCGTAGGTAGCGGCCTGAACACTGAAGCTTTCTTT. It codes for CASSVGSGLNTEAFF.

On this clonotype: This is likely an artifact of a read error, given a far larger clone one base away. The chain employs TRBV28 and TRBJ2-5; tentative D call: TRBD1 (5 bases). Near its end, the DNA agrees better with TRBJ2-7, so the J call may be wrong. Per the germline V gene, CDR1 is MDHEN and CDR2 is SYDVKM. This CDR3 region has 14 residues. CDR3 sequence: CASSPQVSPCEQYF. DNA for the CDR3: TGTGCCAGCAGTCCACAGGTTTCACCCTGCGAGCAGTACTTC.

Remarks on this clonotype: A much larger clone differs from this one at a single base, so this may be a read error. The chain links TRBV6-2 or TRBV6-3 to TRBJ1-2; D is undetermined. The CDR3 has 13 amino acids. Per germline, CDR1 MNHEY and CDR2 SVGEGT. CDR3 amino acids: CASSLFPLYVYTF. The CDR3 region has the DNA TGTGCCAGCAGTTTGTTCCCCCTCTATGTCTACACCTTC.